This T cell receptor (beta chain) was captured by sequencing in a study of OX40 agonist ivuxolimab in advanced cancers. Germline V gene lookup returns CDR1 SGHDN and CDR2 FVKESK. This CDR3 region has 16 residues. Losses at the gene ends were 4 bases for V and 7 bases for J; bases not matched to a gene: 10. TCRdb's copy holds only in-frame clones and misses some; the assay was immunoSEQ multiplex PCR. Among approximately 62,000 clones listed, about 88% were seen once. This specimen was CD4+ or CD8+ T cells sorted from blood, taken in a trial of the OX40 agonist ivuxolimab. This TCR came from an adult with an advanced solid tumor such as melanoma, head and neck, liver or kidney cancer. The V and J genes are TRBV14 and TRBJ2-7; 13 nucleotides agree with TRBD2. The CDR3 DNA follows: TGTGCCAGCAGCCGGCTACTAGCGGGAGGGCCCTGGGAGCAGTACTTC. This encodes CASSRLLAGGPWEQYF.